The next 18 T cell receptor beta chains were all read from a single sample in a study of shared clonotypes between healthy human individuals. Repertoires were generated with immunoSEQ multiplex PCR, while TCRdb's copy carries only in-frame clones and drops some. The data hold about 1.1 million clones, with roughly 80% observed a single time. Sequenced material: memory CD4+ T cells from PBMCs. Subset denoted: CD45RA-negative fraction. These receptors were taken from a man between 18 and 29 years old in good health. Some clones in this sample may be carry-over from other donors' samples.

This clone was detected a few times. The chain employs TRBV2 and TRBJ1-5; D may be TRBD1 (6 bases). Germline V lookup: CDR1 SNHLY, CDR2 FYNNEI. The CDR3 loop spans 13 amino acids. The V end was cut by 3 bases, the J end by 11 bases, with 14 bases between. The CDR3 loop reads CASSEAGVGSQHF. The DNA of the CDR3 is TGTGCCAGCAGTGAGGCAGGGGTGGGGTCCCAGCATTTT. Based on the CDR3 plus reference TRBV2 and TRBJ1-5, the full variable domain is EPEVTQTPSHQVTQMGQEVILRCVPISNHLYFYWYRQILGQKVEFLVSFYNNEISEKSEIFDDQFSVERPDGSNFTLKIRSTKLEDSAMYFCASSEAGVGSQHFGDGTRLSIL.

For the CDR3, the DNA is TGTGCCAGCAGCTATACCGGGATACTCCGCGGGGATACGCAGTATTTT. This encodes CASSYTGILRGDTQYF. The rearrangement uses TRBV7-9 and TRBJ2-3, with D perhaps TRBD2 (5 bases). Germline V lookup: CDR1 SEHNR, CDR2 FQNEAQ (reference sequence). V was shortened by 4 bases and J by 6 bases, with 20 bases between the two germline ends. The CDR3 has 16 residues.

This clone came up many times. The rearrangement links TRBV7-2 to TRBJ2-4, with D possibly called TRBD1 or TRBD2 (6 bases each). Germline V gives CDR1 SGHTA, CDR2 FQGNSA. CDR3 length: 14 residues. The V end was cut by 5 bases, the J end by 15 bases, with 23 bases between. The CDR3 DNA sequence: TGTGCCAGCAGCCGACTAGGACAGCCCCTGAGACGGTACTTC. Residues: CASSRLGQPLRRYF.

The J gene is TRBJ2-5, the V gene TRBV30; no definite D call. The germline V gene encodes CDR1 GTSNPN and CDR2 SVGIG (reference sequence). V lost 0 bases and J lost 10, with 15 bases in between. There are 13 residues in the CDR3. The CDR3 DNA reads as TGTGCCTGGAGTGTGGTTTCAGCCCGTCGCCAGTACTTC. This translates into CAWSVVSARRQYF.

This chain links TRBV27 with TRBJ2-3, with 10 bases identical to TRBD2. Germline CDR1 reads MNHEY; CDR2 reads SMNVEV (reference sequence). Trimming at V came to 2 bases and at J to 0 bases, leaving 5 bases not matched to a gene. This CDR3 has 17 residues. CDR3 amino acids: CASSLQLTSGSTDTQYF. CDR3 sequence (DNA): TGTGCCAGCAGTTTACAACTGACTAGCGGGAGCACAGATACGCAGTATTTT.

Worth noting for this clone: The sample holds other DNA sequences that translate to the same CDR3. This chain links TRBV18 with TRBJ2-1, with 13 bases that match TRBD2. CDR1 and CDR2 from the germline V gene are KGHSH and LQKENI. The length of the CDR3 is 16 residues. With V trimmed by 2 bases and J by 2 bases, 0 bases remained unmatched. The CDR3 nucleotides read TGTGCCAGCTCACCAGGACTAGCGGGAGCCTACAATGAGCAGTTCTTC. It codes for CASSPGLAGAYNEQFF.

The chain is built from TRBV16 and TRBJ1-5; no reliable D call. The ends were cut back, 3 bases at V and 4 bases at J, with 16 bases in the middle. Germline-derived CDR1 and CDR2 are KGHSY and FQNENV. The CDR3 covers 16 residues. In nucleotides, the CDR3 is TGTGCCAGCAGCCATCGGGTCAGCAGATTAAATCAGCCCCAGCATTTT. Translated: CASSHRVSRLNQPQHF.

The CDR3, as DNA: TGTGCCAGCAGCCTCTTGACTAGCGGGTTTCCAGATACGCAGTATTTT. Amino acid sequence: CASSLLTSGFPDTQYF. The chain joins TRBV9 to TRBJ2-3; TRBD2 matches 10 bases. V shed 4 bases, J shed 4 bases, and the junction held 9 bases outside the gene matches. The CDR3 contains 16 residues. CDR1 and CDR2 from the germline V gene are SGDLS and YYNGEE.

This chain connects TRBV27 to TRBJ2-1; 9 nucleotides match TRBD2. Looked up from germline, CDR1 is MNHEY and CDR2 is SMNVEV (reference sequence). The CDR3 has 17 residues. The V and J ends lost 7 bases and 6 bases, in that order; junction bases with no gene match: 16. The CDR3 loop reads CASTSLGGLANRNEQFF. The CDR3 DNA sequence: TGTGCCAGCACCTCTTTAGGGGGACTAGCCAACCGCAATGAGCAGTTCTTC.

J is TRBJ2-3 and V is TRBV10-1; TRBD2 matches at 12 bases. The V and J ends lost 2 bases and 5 bases, in that order; junction bases with no gene match: 5. The CDR3 sequence is 16 residues long. CDR1 is WNHNN and CDR2 is SYGVQD in the germline V gene (reference sequence). The chain's CDR3 is CASSERLAGVGDTQYF. The DNA of the CDR3 is TGCGCCAGCAGTGAGCGACTAGCGGGAGTTGGAGATACGCAGTATTTT.

The chain joins TRBV10-3 to TRBJ2-7; 9 bases line up with TRBD1. CDR1 and CDR2 from the germline V gene are ENHRY and SYGVKD. The CDR3 length is 13 residues. The trim removed 6 bases at V and 3 bases at J, leaving 3 bases unmatched. The CDR3 loop reads CAIRTGGGYEQYF. The CDR3 region has the DNA TGTGCCATCAGGACAGGGGGGGGCTACGAGCAGTACTTC.

Regarding this clone: One junction end disagrees with the germline gene, perhaps due to a read error. The V gene is TRBV18, the J gene TRBJ1-1; D remains unclear. There are 13 residues in the CDR3. CDR1 is KGHSH, CDR2 LQKENI, per germline. CDR3 nucleotides: TGTGCCAGCTCTACGTCAGTGAACCCTGAAGCTTTCTTT. It is translated as CASSTSVNPEAFF.

This clone was picked up one time. This chain uses TRBV11-2 with TRBJ2-3, with D tentatively TRBD2 (6 bases). Germline values: CDR1 SGHAT, CDR2 FQNNGV. Between the trimmed V and J ends, which lost 5 bases and 4 bases, there was a span of 22 bases. The CDR3 is 17 residues long. For the CDR3, the DNA is TGTGCCAGCAGCCCTCGGCGAGCGCCGGGGGTTTCAGATACGCAGTATTTT. As protein: CASSPRRAPGVSDTQYF.

This clone was found many times. This sequence joins TRBV28 and TRBJ2-1; D is unclear. Per germline, CDR1 MDHEN and CDR2 SYDVKM. Deletions cut 3 bases from V and 5 bases from J, with 2 bases between. The CDR3 length is 11 residues. CDR3 DNA sequence: TGTGCCAGCAGTTTTAACAATGAGCAGTTCTTC. This encodes CASSFNNEQFF.

This clone has ten or more counts. The rearrangement joins TRBV4-3 to TRBJ1-3, with unresolved D. Germline CDR1 and CDR2: LGHNA and YSLEER. This CDR3 contains 16 residues. V was pared by 0 bases and J by 0 bases, with 9 bases between. This CDR3 reads CASSQESRRSGNTIYF. DNA for the CDR3: TGCGCCAGCAGCCAAGAGAGCCGGCGCTCTGGAAACACCATATATTTT.

V usage is TRBV6-1 and J usage is TRBJ1-2, with TRBD1 as a possible D gene (5 bases). The CDR3 is 12 residues long. Trimming cost V 6 bases and J 3 bases, with 8 bases left between them. Per germline, CDR1 MNHNS and CDR2 SASEGT. Written as DNA, the CDR3 is TGTGCCAGCAGCTCGACAGACTATGGCTACACCTTC. Translated, it gives CASSSTDYGYTF.

The chain links TRBV5-1 to TRBJ1-2; D is undetermined. The germline CDR1 and CDR2 sequences are SGHRS and YFSETQ. V lost 0 bases and J 6 bases, leaving 9 bases between the germline ends. CDR3 length: 13 amino acids. The CDR3 DNA follows: TGCGCCAGCAGCTTGGGGGTTGGGGATGGCTACACCTTC. It encodes CASSLGVGDGYTF. The whole variable domain, remainder taken from reference TRBV5-1 and TRBJ1-2, is KAGVTQTPRYLIKTRGQQVTLSCSPISGHRSVSWYQQTPGQGLQFLFEYFSETQRNKGNFPGRFSGRQFSNSRSEMNVSTLELGDSALYLCASSLGVGDGYTFGSGTRLTVV.

The chain uses TRBV18 and TRBJ2-1; 10 bases are a match to TRBD2. Germline trimming cut 2 bases from V and 7 bases from J; bases unmatched to any gene: 11. Germline values: CDR1 KGHSH, CDR2 LQKENI. This CDR3 is built from 17 residues. The CDR3 nucleotides read TGTGCCAGCTCACCAGATAGCGGGAGGATCCTTCGTAATGAGCAGTTCTTC. The encoded protein is CASSPDSGRILRNEQFF.